This passage covers 28 T cell receptor beta chains from one sample sequenced in a study of T cell repertoires in cytomegalovirus infection. Using its own MiXCR run on the reads, TCRdb lists one record per CDR3 protein. The data show some 440,000 distinct CDR3 sequences, approximately 33% seen once. The source material was PBMCs. The receptors originated from a human donor in good health (CMV status not recorded). Some clones in this sample may be carry-over from other donors' samples.

The J gene is TRBJ1-1, the V gene TRBV7-9, with D possibly TRBD1 on 5 matching bases. Germline V gene lookup returns CDR1 SEHNR and CDR2 FQNEAQ (reference sequence). The CDR3 loop spans 13 amino acids. V was clipped by 7 bases and J by 8 bases, with 17 bases between them. CDR3 amino acids: CASKIGVGGEAFF. The CDR3, as DNA: TGTGCCAGCAAGATAGGGGTGGGGGGAGAAGCTTTCTTT.

The J gene is TRBJ1-2, the V gene TRBV28; D is ambiguous. The CDR3 length is 14 residues. The ends were cut back, 2 bases at V and 7 bases at J, with 14 bases in the middle. CDR1 is MDHEN and CDR2 is SYDVKM in the germline V gene. CDR3 in amino acids: CASSLNRWSGGYTF. CDR3 in DNA: TGTGCCAGCAGTTTAAATCGGTGGTCGGGTGGCTACACCTTC.

The gene calls are TRBV6-2 or TRBV6-3 and TRBJ2-7; 14 nucleotides align to TRBD2. Germline V CDR1 and CDR2: MNHEY, SVGEGT. The CDR3 extends over 14 amino acids. V dropped 5 bases and J dropped 9; count of bases not matched to a gene: 6. As DNA, the CDR3 is TGTGCCAGCAGTAACGGACTAGCGGGGGGCAGGCAGTACTTC. Its translation: CASSNGLAGGRQYF.

The gene calls are TRBV12-5 and TRBJ2-1, with D tentatively TRBD2 (7 bases). The CDR3 has 16 residues. Germline CDR1 and CDR2: LGHNT and FRNRAP. V was shortened by 3 bases and J by 0 bases, with 12 bases between the two germline ends. In nucleotides, the CDR3 is TGTGCTAGTGGTTTTTGGGGGGGCTCCTCCTACAATGAGCAGTTCTTC. As protein: CASGFWGGSSYNEQFF.

This clonotype has ten or more counts. The V gene is TRBV7-2, the J gene TRBJ2-7; D remains ambiguous. CDR1 and CDR2 from the germline V gene are SGHTA and FQGNSA. The CDR3 consists of 14 residues. V lost 1 base and J 1 base, leaving 8 bases between the germline ends. The CDR3 here is CASSLVVNSYEQYF. The CDR3 coding sequence is TGTGCCAGCAGCTTAGTCGTTAATTCCTACGAGCAGTACTTC. Variable domain in full (rest from reference TRBV7-2 and TRBJ2-7): GAGVSQSPSNKVTEKGKDVELRCDPISGHTALYWYRQSLGQGLEFLIYFQGNSAPDKSGLPSDRFSAERTGGSVSTLTIQRTQQEDSAVYLCASSLVVNSYEQYFGPGTRLTVT.

With regard to this clonotype: The missing conserved phenylalanine or tryptophan at the end of this CDR3 makes a read error likely. The rearrangement joins TRBV7-6 to TRBJ2-5; no definite D call. The CDR3 totals 13 residues. Germline V gene data show CDR1 as SGHVS and CDR2 as FNYEAQ. The CDR3 coding sequence is TGTGCTAGCAGCTTAGTCCCGCGGGAGACCCAGTACTTA. This codes for CASSLVPRETQYL.

This sequence joins TRBV12-3 or TRBV12-4 and TRBJ2-5; tentatively, D is TRBD1 or TRBD2 (6 bases each). V shed 6 bases and J shed 5 bases, with 16 bases lying between them. The CDR3 covers 14 residues. CDR3 sequence (DNA): TGTGCCAGCAGCCCCTTCGGGGGCGGCGAGACCCAGTACTTC. Its translation is CASSPFGGGETQYF.

The CDR3 spells CASSLGSGHTGELFF. In DNA, the CDR3 is TGTGCCAGCAGCTTAGGCAGTGGCCACACCGGGGAGCTGTTTTTT. V and J are TRBV11-2 and TRBJ2-2; D not certain. V was pared by 1 base and J by 3 bases, with 9 bases between. CDR1 and CDR2 from the germline V gene are SGHAT and FQNNGV. CDR3 size: 15 residues.

The table lists this clonotype with a count of one. The rearrangement joins TRBV19 to TRBJ2-3, with 7 nucleotides matching TRBD2. The CDR3 sequence is 17 residues long. J lost 0 bases, V lost 6 bases, and 12 bases had no gene match. Germline loops: CDR1 LNHDA, CDR2 SQIVND (reference sequence). CDR3 sequence: CASSTLLAQFSTDTQYF. The DNA of the CDR3 is TGTGCCAGTAGCACATTACTAGCGCAGTTTAGCACAGATACGCAGTATTTT.

To note about this clonotype: The junction departs from the called germline gene at one end, perhaps through a read error. CDR3 coding DNA: TGTGCCAGCAGCGTAGCAGATACAGTGGCCTACGAGCAGTACTTC. It specifies CASSVADTVAYEQYF. V and J are TRBV7-8 and TRBJ2-7; D remains ambiguous. This CDR3 comprises 15 residues. Per germline, CDR1 SGHVS and CDR2 FQNEAQ.

V gene TRBV2 combines with J gene TRBJ2-6, with D unresolved. Trimming left V 7 bases short and J 0 bases short, with 10 bases between. The CDR3 is 15 residues long. The germline CDR1 and CDR2 sequences are SNHLY and FYNNEI. DNA of the CDR3: TGTGCCAGCACAGGCCCGAGCTCTGGGGCCAACGTCCTGACTTTC. Protein: CASTGPSSGANVLTF.

This clonotype was counted many times. The CDR3 is CASSQDGKGEDTQYF. The CDR3 DNA reads TGCGCCAGCAGCCAAGACGGTAAAGGGGAGGATACGCAGTATTTT. The gene calls are TRBV4-3 and TRBJ2-3; D tentatively fits TRBD1 or TRBD2 (5 bases each). The length of the CDR3 is 15 residues. The ends were cut back, 0 bases at V and 6 bases at J, with 13 bases in the middle. The germline CDR1 and CDR2 sequences are LGHNA and YSLEER.

This clonotype was counted between two and nine times. The chain carries TRBV10-3 and TRBJ2-1, with 7 bases aligning to TRBD2. In germline, CDR1 is ENHRY, CDR2 SYGVKD. The CDR3 runs 15 residues. Trimming took 5 bases from V and 0 from J; bases not matched to a gene: 4. CDR3 region: CAISQLASSYNEQFF. The CDR3 coding sequence is TGTGCCATCAGTCAACTAGCGAGCTCCTACAATGAGCAGTTCTTC.

This clonotype showed up just once. V usage is TRBV5-4 and J usage is TRBJ1-4; D gene uncertain. Germline values: CDR1 SGHNT, CDR2 YYREEE (reference sequence). V was trimmed by 0 bases and J by 2 bases, leaving 8 bases between them. The CDR3 runs to 15 residues. The CDR3 here is CASSLGSVTNEKLFF. CDR3 nucleotides: TGTGCCAGCAGCTTGGGTTCAGTTACTAATGAAAAACTGTTTTTT. Combining the CDR3 with reference TRBV5-4 and TRBJ1-4 gives the whole variable domain ETGVTQSPTHLIKTRGQQVTLRCSSQSGHNTVSWYQQALGQGPQFIFQYYREEENGRGNFPPRFSGLQFPNYSSELNVNALELDDSALYLCASSLGSVTNEKLFFGSGTQLSVL.

The V and J genes are TRBV6-1 and TRBJ2-1, with 9 bases aligning to TRBD2. Germline CDR1 reads MNHNS; CDR2 reads SASEGT. CDR3 length: 16 residues. J lost 1 base, V lost 6 bases, and 7 bases had no gene match. The CDR3 region is CASRRGGTSSYNEQFF. The CDR3 nucleotides are TGTGCCAGCAGGCGGGGGGGGACTTCGTCCTACAATGAGCAGTTCTTC.

The sample holds a few counts of this clonotype. The chain has TRBV6-8 and TRBJ2-7; 8 bases fit TRBD2. V lost 6 bases and J lost 6; bases outside the gene matches: 7. This CDR3 has 13 residues. The germline V gene encodes CDR1 MNHGY and CDR2 SAAAGT. The CDR3 here is CASRLAGPLEQYF. In nucleotides, the CDR3 is TGTGCCAGCAGGTTAGCGGGGCCTCTCGAGCAGTACTTC.

The sample holds a few counts of this clonotype. This chain uses TRBV19 with TRBJ2-1, with unresolved D. CDR3 length equals 13 residues. Germline values: CDR1 LNHDA, CDR2 SQIVND (reference sequence). V was pared by 7 bases and J by 3 bases, with 10 bases between. The CDR3 DNA reads as TGTGCCAGTACCGCCCTGGGCTACAATGAGCAGTTCTTC. This codes for CASTALGYNEQFF.

This clonotype occurred a few times. The rearrangement uses TRBV5-5 and TRBJ1-5; the D gene is possibly TRBD1 (5 bases). Germline CDR1 SGHKS, CDR2 YYEKEE (reference sequence). Trimming cost V 4 bases and J 7 bases, with 15 bases left between them. CDR3 size: 14 residues. Here the CDR3 reads CASSTTVLEQPQHF. The CDR3, as DNA: TGTGCCAGCAGCACGACAGTCTTAGAACAGCCCCAGCATTTT.

The table lists this clonotype with a few counts. The chain is built from TRBV4-3 and TRBJ2-1; 12 bases fit TRBD2. CDR3 length: 17 residues. The V segment lost 0 bases and the J segment 8 bases; nucleotides outside the gene matches: 8. Germline-derived CDR1 and CDR2 are LGHNA and YSLEER. The CDR3 region has the DNA TGCGCCAGCAGCCAAGATCCAGCTAGCGGGGGGGCCGATGAGCAGTTCTTC. This encodes CASSQDPASGGADEQFF.

Note on this clonotype: The conserved final phenylalanine or tryptophan is absent from the CDR3, which likely points to a read error. The rearrangement links TRBV12-3 or TRBV12-4 to TRBJ2-5, with 9 bases matching TRBD2. The CDR3 runs to 14 residues. V dropped 6 bases and J dropped 4; count of bases not matched to a gene: 6. The CDR3 DNA follows: TGTGCCAGCAGCTTTAGCGGGGGTCGAGAGACCCAGTACTTA. Residues: CASSFSGGRETQYL.

The chain employs TRBV4-1 and TRBJ1-2, with 9 bases that match TRBD1. CDR1 and CDR2 (germline): MGHRA, YSYEKL. The CDR3 is 15 amino acids. Trimming removed 1 base from V and 7 bases from J; junction bases left unmatched: 7. CDR3 nucleotide sequence: TGCGCCAGCAGCCAAGCGGGACAGGGAGCCGTTGGCTACACCTTC. Translating it yields CASSQAGQGAVGYTF.

Remarks on this clonotype: It is likely a read error: a sequence one base away is far more abundant. This chain joins TRBV7-3 and TRBJ2-5, with unresolved D. Germline V lookup: CDR1 SGHTA, CDR2 FQGTGA. CDR3 length equals 12 residues. Written as DNA, the CDR3 is TGTGCCAGCATCTTAGATGGGGAGACCCAGTACTTC. It encodes CASILDGETQYF.

This clonotype was seen only a few times. This rearrangement joins TRBV4-1 to TRBJ1-2; no firm D call. CDR1 is MGHRA and CDR2 is YSYEKL in the germline V gene. This CDR3 spans 14 amino acids. V was pared by 0 bases and J by 6 bases, with 11 bases between. CDR3 in amino acids: CASSQDWAADGYTF. DNA of the CDR3: TGCGCCAGCAGCCAAGATTGGGCGGCGGATGGCTACACCTTC.

The rearrangement uses TRBV4-1 and TRBJ1-2; the match to TRBD1 covers 8 bases. Trimming removed 0 bases from V and 0 bases from J; junction bases left unmatched: 9. The CDR3 runs 18 residues. The V gene's germline CDR1 is MGHRA and CDR2 YSYEKL. The CDR3 region has the DNA TGCGCCAGCAGCCAAGACGGGGGAACAGGGGGGCCTAACTATGGCTACACCTTC. This encodes CASSQDGGTGGPNYGYTF.

This clonotype was counted many times. V is TRBV7-2 and J is TRBJ2-7; no definite D call. CDR1 is SGHTA, CDR2 FQGNSA, per germline. The germline V and J ends were trimmed by 1 base and 6 bases, with 7 bases remaining between them. The CDR3 has 12 amino acids. The DNA for the CDR3 is TGTGCCAGCAGCTTAGGACCCCTCGAGCAGTACTTC. As protein: CASSLGPLEQYF.

The genes are TRBV12-3 or TRBV12-4 and TRBJ1-1; TRBD1 is a possible D gene (5 bases). V was shortened by 5 bases and J by 7 bases, with 23 bases between the two germline ends. The CDR3 spans 16 residues. The CDR3 region has the DNA TGTGCCAGCAGTGATAGGGCCTGGGGCAGGACGATTGAAGCTTTCTTT. Its protein is CASSDRAWGRTIEAFF.

This clonotype was seen a few times. The chain is built from TRBV7-4 and TRBJ1-6; D not resolved. Between the trimmed V and J ends, which lost 7 bases and 7 bases, there was a span of 11 bases. The CDR3 loop spans 13 amino acids. In germline, CDR1 is SGHVT, CDR2 SQSDAQ. CDR3 region: CASMEGPNSPLHF. The CDR3 coding sequence is TGTGCCAGCATGGAGGGTCCCAATTCACCCCTCCACTTT. Complete variable domain (other parts from reference TRBV7-4 and TRBJ1-6): GAGVSQSPRYKVAKRGRDVALRCDSISGHVTLYWYRQTLGQGSEVLTYSQSDAQRDKSGRPSGRFSAERPERSVSTLKIQRTEQGDSAVYLCASMEGPNSPLHFGNGTRLTVT.

This clonotype showed up many times. This chain joins TRBV7-9 and TRBJ1-1; D may be TRBD1 (5 bases). The CDR3 consists of 12 residues. Trimming pared 1 base from V and 6 bases from J, leaving 6 bases between. Per the germline V gene, CDR1 is SEHNR and CDR2 is FQNEAQ (reference sequence). The chain's CDR3 is CASSLGGAEAFF. CDR3 coding DNA: TGTGCCAGCAGCTTAGGGGGGGCTGAAGCTTTCTTT.